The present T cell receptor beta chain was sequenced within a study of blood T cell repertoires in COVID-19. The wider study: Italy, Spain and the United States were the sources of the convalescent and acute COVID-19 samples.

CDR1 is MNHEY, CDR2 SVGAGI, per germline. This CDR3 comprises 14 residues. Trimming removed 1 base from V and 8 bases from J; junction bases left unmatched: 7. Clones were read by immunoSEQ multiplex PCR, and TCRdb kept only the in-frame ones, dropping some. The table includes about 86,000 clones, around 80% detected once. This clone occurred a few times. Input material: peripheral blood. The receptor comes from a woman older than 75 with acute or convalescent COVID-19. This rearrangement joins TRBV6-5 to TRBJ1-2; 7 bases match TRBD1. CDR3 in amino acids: CASSYLPTGSGYTF. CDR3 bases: TGTGCCAGCAGTTACTTACCGACAGGGAGCGGCTACACCTTC.